The 12 T cell receptor beta chains listed next were all sequenced from one sample in a study of tumor-infiltrating lymphocytes in primary liver carcinoma. From roughly 0.55 ug of total RNA, TCR beta-specific cDNA was reverse-transcribed using a constant-region primer. It was through three nested multiplex PCR rounds of slightly modified ARM-PCR that TCR beta libraries arose. The study ran its first two PCR rounds for approximately 10 cycles each, using TRBV1-TRBV30 forward primers and a C-beta reverse primer. MiXCR, applied by TCRdb to the multiplex PCR reads, yields one record per CDR3 protein. The sample has more than 30,000 distinct CDR3 sequences, approximately 82% seen once; the top ten hold more than 35%. Unsorted bulk tissue of roughly 19-30 mg yielded co-extracted RNA and DNA. Sample: tumor-adjacent normal liver tissue. Every receptor here comes from a man aged 40-55 years with primary liver carcinoma and hepatitis B virus infection.

On this clonotype: With a much larger clone just one base away, this may be a read error. This chain connects TRBV19 to TRBJ1-5, with a weak D call TRBD1 (6 bases). This CDR3 is 15 amino acids long. Germline CDR1 is LNHDA and CDR2 is SQIVND (reference sequence). The V end was cut by 7 bases, the J end by 7 bases, with 20 bases between. CDR3: CASTPTRQVRQPQHF. The DNA for the CDR3 is TGTGCCAGTACCCCAACCCGACAGGTCCGGCAGCCCCAGCATTTT.

Turning to this clonotype: Since no conserved phenylalanine or tryptophan closes the CDR3, a read error is the likely cause. The chain is built from TRBV12-3 or TRBV12-4 and TRBJ2-1; 7 nucleotides line up with TRBD1. The CDR3 consists of 15 residues. The V gene end was trimmed by 9 bases and the J gene end by 4 bases; junction bases not matched to a gene: 12. CDR3 nucleotides: TGTGCCAGTAGTCTAACCTGGGACAGTTACAATGAGCAGTTCCTC. The encoded protein is CASSLTWDSYNEQFL.

This chain connects TRBV6-2 or TRBV6-3 to TRBJ1-2; the match to TRBD1 covers 7 bases. V lost 5 bases, J lost 7 bases, and 7 bases stayed unmatched. From germline, CDR1 is MNHEY and CDR2 SVGEGT. CDR3 length equals 13 residues. CDR3 DNA sequence: TGTGCCAGCAGTCTAGACAGGGAAGGTGGCTACACCTTC. Encoded protein: CASSLDREGGYTF.

To note about this clonotype: No conserved phenylalanine or tryptophan ends this CDR3, so it is likely a read error. The CDR3 sequence: CSVRWCATEAFS. The CDR3 DNA follows: TGCAGCGTTCGATGGTGCGCTACTGAAGCTTTCTCT. The chain recombines TRBV29-1 with TRBJ1-1; D not certain. CDR3 length: 12 amino acids. V lost 5 bases to trimming and J lost 5 bases, with 12 bases between them. The germline gives CDR1 SQVTM, CDR2 ANQGSEA.

The genes are TRBV6-5 and TRBJ2-7; TRBD2 matches 8 bases. The germline V gene has CDR1 MNHEY and CDR2 SVGAGI. This CDR3 comprises 14 residues. The CDR3: CAGSPGLGLNEQYF. CDR3 DNA sequence: TGTGCAGGCAGTCCGGGACTAGGATTGAACGAGCAGTACTTC.

Points on this clonotype: It may be a read error: a sequence one base away is much more abundant. V is TRBV25-1 and J is TRBJ2-3; D possibly corresponds to TRBD2 (7 bases). Trimming took off 6 bases at V and 11 bases at J, with 12 bases between the two ends. Germline V gives CDR1 MGHDK, CDR2 SYGVNS. The CDR3 contains 11 residues. The CDR3 coding sequence is TGTGCCAGCAGAGGGGGGGTAGAGCAGTATTTT. As protein: CASRGGVEQYF.

This clonotype was counted between two and nine times. V usage is TRBV6-4 and J usage is TRBJ2-1; TRBD2 matches 7 bases. The germline V gene has CDR1 MRHNA and CDR2 SNTAGT. The V segment lost 0 bases and the J segment 8 bases; nucleotides outside the gene matches: 7. The CDR3 extends over 15 amino acids. The CDR3 region has the DNA TGTGCCAGCAGTGACTCGGGGGAGGGCCGCGATGAGCAGTTCTTC. This encodes CASSDSGEGRDEQFF.

In the case of this clonotype: As the CDR3 is not closed by the conserved phenylalanine or tryptophan, this likely results from a read error. The chain has TRBV11-3 and TRBJ2-1, with D uncertain. Germline V lookup: CDR1 SGHNT, CDR2 YENEEA. This CDR3 has 12 amino acids. This chain's CDR3 is CVSSLNANEQFL. The CDR3 nucleotides read TGTGTCAGTAGCTTAAATGCCAATGAGCAGTTCCTC.

As regards this clonotype: As the CDR3 is not closed by the conserved phenylalanine or tryptophan, this likely results from a read error. CDR3 nucleotides: TGCAGCGTTTTGGAACAGCCCAATCAGCCCCAGCATCTT. Its translation is CSVLEQPNQPQHL. The chain is built from TRBV29-1 and TRBJ1-5; D remains ambiguous. V lost 5 bases and J 3 bases, leaving 11 bases between the germline ends. Germline lookup yields CDR1 SQVTM and CDR2 ANQGSEA. The CDR3 is 13 amino acids.

As for this clonotype: One end of the junction varies from germline; a read error may be responsible. V is TRBV29-1 and J is TRBJ2-3; perhaps TRBD2 as D (6 bases). Germline assignment: CDR1 SQVTM and CDR2 ANQGSEA. The CDR3 totals 12 residues. The CDR3 sequence is CSVDDRGDTQYF. The CDR3 region has the DNA TGTAGCGTTGACGATCGGGGGGATACGCAGTATTTT.

The chain links TRBV7-9 to TRBJ1-2, with D perhaps matching TRBD1 (6 bases). Germline loops: CDR1 SEHNR, CDR2 FQNEAQ (reference sequence). The CDR3 extends over 14 amino acids. In DNA form, the CDR3 reads TGTGCTGGCAGATGGGACATGGGGTTTCATGGCTACACCTTC. It is translated as CAGRWDMGFHGYTF.

A word on this clonotype: At one boundary the junction diverges from the germline segment, which might be a read error. The chain couples TRBV19 to TRBJ2-7; D call uncertain. The CDR3 runs to 14 residues. Germline V gives CDR1 LNHDA, CDR2 SQIVND (reference sequence). CDR3 bases: TGTGCCTGTAGTATGTCGGCGAGCTCCTACGAGCAGTACTTC. This sequence encodes CACSMSASSYEQYF.